The 9 T cell receptor beta chains reported below all come from one sample, sequenced in a study of kidney transplant recipient with SARS-CoV-2 infection. In TCRdb, the reads were re-called with MiXCR into one record per CDR3 protein. Among about 240,000 distinct CDR3 sequences, 25% to 30% were seen once, and the ten largest hold under 9.5%. The source was a blood sample, collected at baseline and on roughly day 120 from a kidney transplant recipient. These receptor sequences come from a male patient aged 25 to 39 who had COVID-19 and was a kidney transplant recipient. The T cells may come from the graft donor.

For this clonotype: A much larger clone differs by one base, so this may be a read error. This chain links TRBV20-1 with TRBJ1-2; a weak D match, TRBD1 (5 bases). The CDR3 totals 12 residues. The germline V gene encodes CDR1 DFQATT and CDR2 SNEGSKA (reference sequence). The V end lost 5 bases, the J end lost 9 bases, and 16 bases lay between the germline ends. This CDR3 is CSAVIGADSYTF. CDR3 coding DNA: TGCAGTGCTGTGATCGGGGCCGACAGCTACACCTTC.

At least ten counts were recorded for this clonotype. The V and J genes are TRBV30 and TRBJ2-7; D may be TRBD2 (5 bases). Germline V gene lookup returns CDR1 GTSNPN and CDR2 SVGIG (reference sequence). This CDR3 has 12 residues. V gave up 5 bases and J gave up 5 bases, with 13 bases separating them. DNA of the CDR3: TGTGCCTGGGGATCCGGGGTCCACGAGCAGTACTTC. The encoded protein is CAWGSGVHEQYF.

Many counts were recorded for this clonotype. The chain links TRBV9 to TRBJ1-2; D not resolved. CDR1 is SGDLS and CDR2 is YYNGEE in the germline V gene. CDR3 length: 16 amino acids. Trimming left V 6 bases short and J 4 bases short, with 22 bases between. This chain's CDR3 is CASNGGYSRKTYGYTF. The CDR3 DNA reads TGTGCCAGCAACGGAGGGTACTCAAGAAAGACCTATGGCTACACCTTC.

In nucleotides, the CDR3 is TGTGCCAGTAGTATAGACCCTATAGGGACAGGTGGGGAAGAGACCCAGTACTTC. Translated, it gives CASSIDPIGTGGEETQYF. V is TRBV19 and J is TRBJ2-7, with TRBD1 identical over 8 bases. The J call may be in error: the DNA end matches TRBJ2-5 better. The CDR3 consists of 18 residues. Germline loops: CDR1 LNHDA, CDR2 SQIVND (reference sequence).

In this sample, this clonotype turned up many times. Germline and junction disagree at one end, which may indicate a read error. V is TRBV2 and J is TRBJ2-4; 10 positions match TRBD1. The CDR3 spans 14 residues. The germline V gene encodes CDR1 SNHLY and CDR2 FYNNEI. The CDR3 DNA follows: TGCGTTTCCGGGACAGGGGTCGCCAAAAACATTCAGTACTTC. Protein product: CVSGTGVAKNIQYF.

There are many counts of this clonotype. The V gene is TRBV7-9, the J gene TRBJ2-1; 8 bases align to TRBD2. In germline, CDR1 is SEHNR, CDR2 FQNEAQ (reference sequence). The V gene end was trimmed by 3 bases and the J gene end by 9 bases; junction bases not matched to a gene: 4. This CDR3 has 13 residues. The chain's CDR3 is CASSFSLAGEQFF. The CDR3 DNA is TGTGCCAGCAGCTTCTCCCTAGCGGGTGAGCAGTTCTTC. Complete variable domain (other parts from reference TRBV7-9 and TRBJ2-1): DTGVSQNPRHKITKRGQNVTFRCDPISEHNRLYWYRQTLGQGPEFLTYFQNEAQLEKSRLLSDRFSAERPKGSFSTLEIQRTEQGDSAMYLCASSFSLAGEQFFGPGTRLTVL.

Comment on this clonotype: Just one base apart from a much larger clone, this may be a read error. This sequence joins TRBV19 and TRBJ1-1, with 7 bases lining up with TRBD1. Germline values: CDR1 LNHDA, CDR2 SQIVND (reference sequence). The ends lost 7 bases at V and 3 bases at J; junction bases unmatched: 8. The CDR3 is made up of 14 amino acids. CDR3 amino acids: CASISQGGDTEAFF. CDR3 bases: TGTGCCAGTATCTCCCAGGGGGGGGACACTGAAGCTTTCTTT.

Notes on this clonotype: Given a much more abundant clone one base away, this may be a read error. This chain uses TRBV19 with TRBJ1-2, with 9 bases aligning to TRBD1. V was pared by 7 bases and J by 6 bases, with 9 bases of the junction left unmatched. This CDR3 is built from 14 residues. From germline, CDR1 is LNHDA and CDR2 SQIVND (reference sequence). In DNA form, the CDR3 reads TGTGCCAGTAATCGGGACAGGGACACCCATGGCTACACCTTC. Translating it yields CASNRDRDTHGYTF.

This clonotype was counted ten times or more. V is TRBV5-1 and J is TRBJ1-2; D gene uncertain. V lost 7 bases and J lost 4, with 23 bases in between. The CDR3 runs 16 residues. CDR1 is SGHRS, CDR2 YFSETQ, per germline. CDR3 sequence: CASGPLSVRKTYGYTF. CDR3 in DNA: TGCGCCAGCGGACCATTATCGGTTCGAAAGACCTATGGCTACACCTTC. The variable domain in full, completed from reference TRBV5-1 and TRBJ1-2, reads KAGVTQTPRYLIKTRGQQVTLSCSPISGHRSVSWYQQTPGQGLQFLFEYFSETQRNKGNFPGRFSGRQFSNSRSEMNVSTLELGDSALYLCASGPLSVRKTYGYTFGSGTRLTVV.